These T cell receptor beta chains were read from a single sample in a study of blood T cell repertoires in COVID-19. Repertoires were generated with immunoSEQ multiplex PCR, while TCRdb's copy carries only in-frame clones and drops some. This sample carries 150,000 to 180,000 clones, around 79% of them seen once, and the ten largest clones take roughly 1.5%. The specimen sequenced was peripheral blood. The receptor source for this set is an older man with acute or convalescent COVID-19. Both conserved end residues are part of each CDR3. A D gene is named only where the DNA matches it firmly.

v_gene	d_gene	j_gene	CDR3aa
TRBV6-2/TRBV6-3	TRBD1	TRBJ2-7	CASSRGQGVYEQYF
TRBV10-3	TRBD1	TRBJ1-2	CAISERTGRYGYTF
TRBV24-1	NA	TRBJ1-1	CATSALPWHTEAFF
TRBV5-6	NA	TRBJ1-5	CASSLGTYSNQPQHF
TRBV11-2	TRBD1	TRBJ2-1	CASSLALGQGNEQFF
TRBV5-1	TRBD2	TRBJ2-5	CASSPSGGVAETQYF
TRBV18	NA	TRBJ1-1	CASSSRGGDTEAFF
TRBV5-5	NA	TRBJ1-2	CASSSTLGTGDYGYTF
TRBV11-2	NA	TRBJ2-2	CASRLQGSGELFF
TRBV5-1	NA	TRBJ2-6	CASSLTGTNSGANVLTF
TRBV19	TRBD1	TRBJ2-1	CASSRSPGQGTDEQFF
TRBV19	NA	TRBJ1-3	CASSINGDISGNTIYF
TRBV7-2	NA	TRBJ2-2	CASSLWGAGELFF
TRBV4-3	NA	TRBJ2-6	CASSQELSGANVLTF
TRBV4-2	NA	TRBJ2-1	CASSPSTSQSSYNEQFF